This T cell receptor (beta chain) was recorded in a study of T cell repertoires in cytomegalovirus infection. TCRdb passed the reads through MiXCR, listing each CDR3 protein once. The table includes fewer than 1,000,000 distinct CDR3 sequences, 31% detected once. General study points: What dominated the ex vivo response were HLA-C-restricted CMV-specific TCR beta clonotypes.

Trimming stripped 1 base from V and 7 bases from J, with 14 bases between. This CDR3 spans 16 amino acids. Germline V gene sequence: CDR1 LNHNV, CDR2 YYDKDF (reference sequence). In its sample, this clonotype was seen once. Its antigen remains unknown. Sequenced here: cultured CD8+ T cells from PBMCs, sampled from culture after CMV antigen stimulation. This TCR derives from a human donor in good health (CMV status not recorded). Some clones in this sample may be carry-over from other donors' samples. The J gene is TRBJ1-6, the V gene TRBV15; TRBD1 is a possible D gene (5 bases). CDR3 nucleotides: TGTGCCACCAGCAGAGTTCGGGGGTCACTAAATTCACCCCTCCACTTT. This codes for CATSRVRGSLNSPLHF.